This TCR beta chain was recovered during a study of cytomegalovirus exposure and HLA in healthy donors. Study-wide results and limits: The investigators catalogued 160 or so TCR beta chains as cytomegalovirus-associated. The only immune exposure information that was available was CMV serostatus.

Germline loops: CDR1 LGHNT, CDR2 FRNRAP. The V and J ends lost 6 bases and 9 bases, in that order; junction bases with no gene match: 10. This CDR3 comprises 14 residues. Comments on this clone: Antigen: not known.

PCR primers comprised 60 Vbeta and 13 Jbeta primers. Methods used by the authors: It was a later analysis that counted some 80 million unique TCR beta chains, of which 9.5 million to 14 million were shared. Produced via immunoSEQ multiplex PCR; TCRdb's table is partial and in-frame only. The V and J calls and the clone size are those of that table, but D and trimming were determined from the DNA. The sample shows approximately 120,000 clones, around three quarters of them seen only once. V is TRBV12-5 and J is TRBJ2-1, with 8 bases matching TRBD2. Sequencing was carried out using PBMCs. The receptor was derived from a woman aged 35 to 49 in good health and CMV-seropositive. The CDR3 loop is CASGPGLGNGEQFF. DNA of the CDR3: TGTGCTAGTGGCCCGGGACTAGGGAACGGTGAGCAGTTCTTC.